The clone carrying this T cell receptor (beta chain) was seen only once. The antigen is unknown. Clones were sequenced by immunoSEQ multiplex PCR, and TCRdb holds only the in-frame ones, with some missing. The table has 95,000 to 150,000 clones, approximately 90% seen once. The data were taken from a study of cytomegalovirus exposure and HLA in healthy donors. With V trimmed by 6 bases and J by 0 bases, 23 bases remained unmatched. The length of the CDR3 is 21 residues. The germline gives CDR1 LNHDA, CDR2 SQIVND (reference sequence). Study-level findings and limits: Clusters of TCRs from the first cohort tended to co-occur in the 120 or so validation repertoires (as a later analysis found). Per published reports, the classifier diagnosed cytomegalovirus status with high specificity and sensitivity.

Material for sequencing was PBMCs. This sequence was found in a woman aged 18-29 years in good health and CMV-seronegative. V gene TRBV19 combines with J gene TRBJ2-5; 9 nucleotides align to TRBD1. CDR3 amino acids: CASRSPGTGIGPPPYQETQYF. In DNA, the CDR3 is TGTGCCAGTAGGAGTCCCGGGACAGGGATCGGGCCCCCCCCGTACCAAGAGACCCAGTACTTC. Full variable domain (outside the CDR3, taken from reference TRBV19 and TRBJ2-5): DGGITQSPKYLFRKEGQNVTLSCEQNLNHDAMYWYRQDPGQGLRLIYYSQIVNDFQKGDIAEGYSVSREKKESFPLTVTSAQKNPTAFYLCASRSPGTGIGPPPYQETQYFGPGTRLLVL.